A selection of T cell receptor beta chains follows, all from one sample in a study of CD8 T cells in Susac syndrome. TCRdb fed the immunoSEQ multiplex PCR reads into MiXCR, producing one record per CDR3 protein. The table lists over 80,000 distinct CDR3 sequences, approximately 95% of them singletons. Sequencing was done on a sample of CD8+ T cells from PBMCs. All receptors derive from a human donor in good health. The CDR3 runs from the conserved cysteine through the conserved F or W. The order of the fields is D gene, V gene, CDR3 length, clone size, J gene, CDR3 DNA, CDR3 protein. D genes are given only for firm matches. Not all rows give a size; the values are once, few, many and, for expanded clones, a class.

TRBD2	TRBV4-1	17	.	TRBJ2-2	TGCGCCAGCAGCCCCCGGACTAGCGGGGGGGACGCCGGGGAGCTGTTTTTT	CASSPRTSGGDAGELFF
.	TRBV12-3/TRBV12-4	13	.	TRBJ1-3	TGTGCCAGCAGTCCCAGGGACGAAAACACCATATATTTT	CASSPRDENTIYF
.	TRBV6-6	12	.	TRBJ2-3	TGTGCCAGCAGTTACGTGACAGATACGCAGTATTTT	CASSYVTDTQYF
.	TRBV15	14	.	TRBJ1-5	TGTGCCACCAGCAACTACAGGGAAGATCAGCCCCAGCATTTT	CATSNYREDQPQHF
.	TRBV25-1	12	few	TRBJ2-5	TGTGCCAGCAGTGTGGGGGGAGAGACCCAGTACTTC	CASSVGGETQYF
TRBD1	TRBV7-8	14	.	TRBJ2-3	TGTGCCAGCATGGACAGGGAGGACGCAGATACGCAGTATTTT	CASMDREDADTQYF
.	TRBV14	15	.	TRBJ1-1	TGTGCCAGCAGCCAAGTTGTAGCATCGAACACTGAAGCTTTCTTT	CASSQVVASNTEAFF
.	TRBV11-1	24	.	TRBJ2-6	TGTGCCAGCAGCCCACCTCGATGGACAGAACTTCGCCCGACTGATAACTCTGGGGCCAACGTCCTGACTTTC	CASSPPRWTELRPTDNSGANVLTF
.	TRBV29-1	14	.	TRBJ1-2	TGCAGCGTTGAAGATCTGGGTGGGGCCTATGGCTACACCTTC	CSVEDLGGAYGYTF
.	TRBV6-1	11	.	TRBJ2-3	TGTGCCAGCAGGGACGAAGATACGCAGTATTTT	CASRDEDTQYF
.	TRBV7-9	13	.	TRBJ1-1	TGTGCCAGCAGCCGATCCCTCCCGGGTGAAGCTTTCTTT	CASSRSLPGEAFF
TRBD2	TRBV6-1	16	.	TRBJ2-2	TGTGCCAGCAGCCAACTAGCGGGGGGGCTAGACGGGGAGCTGTTTTTT	CASSQLAGGLDGELFF
.	TRBV3-1	14	once	TRBJ1-5	TGTGCCAGCAGCCAACGGGGGGCAGGTCAGCCCCAGCATTTT	CASSQRGAGQPQHF
.	TRBV4-1	16	.	TRBJ1-3	TGCGCCAGCAGCCCAGGGCAGGGATTCTCTGGAAACACCATATATTTT	CASSPGQGFSGNTIYF
.	TRBV30	11	.	TRBJ2-1	TGTGCCTGGAGTTGGGACAATGAGCAGTTCTTC	CAWSWDNEQFF
.	TRBV29-1	13	.	TRBJ2-3	TGCAGCGTTGGGAGGGGGAGCACAGATACGCAGTATTTT	CSVGRGSTDTQYF
TRBD2	TRBV29-1	11	.	TRBJ2-1	TGCAGCGTCCCGGGACTAGCGGGCGACTTCTTC	CSVPGLAGDFF
.	TRBV9	14	.	TRBJ2-7	TGTGCCAGCACCCCAAAGCGAGTTCTTGGGGAGCAGTACTTC	CASTPKRVLGEQYF
.	TRBV5-6	16	.	TRBJ1-5	TGTGCCAGCAGCGCTGTCGGGCGGCCGGGCAATCAGCCCCAGCATTTT	CASSAVGRPGNQPQHF
TRBD1	TRBV5-6	16	.	TRBJ1-5	TGTGCCAGCAGCTTGGGGCAGGGGGCTCGCAATCAGCCCCAGCATTTT	CASSLGQGARNQPQHF
.	TRBV27	14	.	TRBJ1-2	TGTGCCAGCAGTTCCCGGGGCTCCGACTATGGCTACACCTTC	CASSSRGSDYGYTF
TRBD1	TRBV4-1	15	.	TRBJ1-2	TGCGCCAGCAGCCAAGATGACAGGGAGAACTATGGCTACACCTTC	CASSQDDRENYGYTF
.	TRBV6-5	15	.	TRBJ2-5	TGTGCCAGCAGTTACTCGTGGGGTTTCGGGGAGACCCAGTACTTC	CASSYSWGFGETQYF
TRBD2	TRBV9	13	.	TRBJ2-2	TGTGCCAGCAGCGCAGCGGGGAACGGGGAGCTGTTTTTT	CASSAAGNGELFF
TRBD2	TRBV6-1	16	.	TRBJ2-7	TGTGCCGCAAGAAGGGGTCGGGGACTAGAAAGCTACGAGCAGTACTTC	CAARRGRGLESYEQYF
.	TRBV4-1	14	.	TRBJ2-3	TGCGCCAGCAGCCAAGGGGGAGATAGCGGCGCGCAGTATTTT	CASSQGGDSGAQYF